This T cell receptor (beta chain) was obtained from a study of CD8+ T cells in alopecia areata. Germline loops: CDR1 SQVTM, CDR2 ANQGSEA. The CDR3 spans 14 residues. V shed 4 bases, J shed 2 bases, and the junction held 2 bases outside the gene matches. The study's findings and limits: Persistence during tofacitinib was seen for many expanded lesional clones in scalp and blood.

RNA was extracted and reverse transcribed into cDNA as the sequencing template. TCRdb keeps only in-frame clones here, not all; method: immunoSEQ multiplex PCR. The sample records under 250,000 clones, about three fifths being singletons. A note on this clone: No antigen is known for it.

As to treatment: oral pan-JAK inhibitor, 5-10 mg twice daily. This receptor was taken from a human donor with alopecia areata. The genes are TRBV29-1 and TRBJ2-2, with 9 bases lining up with TRBD1. Sequenced material: CD4+ T cells sorted from blood, taken at week 4, from a patient treated with tofacitinib. CDR3 loop: CSVGQGVNTGELFF. The DNA for the CDR3 is TGCAGCGTTGGACAGGGGGTCAACACCGGGGAGCTGTTTTTT.